This TCR beta chain originates from a study of T-cell reconstitution after alpha-beta-depleted transplantation in children. V dropped 4 bases and J dropped 11 bases, with 14 bases sitting between them. This CDR3 is built from 12 residues. Germline V gene lookup returns CDR1 LGHNA and CDR2 YSLEER. This clonotype was picked up many times. TCRbeta library preparation incorporated unique molecular identifiers. TCRdb reprocessed the PCR reads with MiXCR, giving one entry per CDR3 protein. The sample lists about 360,000 distinct CDR3 sequences; about an eighth were seen once. The chain couples TRBV4-3 to TRBJ1-1; D gene ambiguous. The clonotype was recovered from a human donor who donated a stem cell graft to a child with Fanconi anemia. The material sequenced was PBMCs, taken from the stem cell graft. CDR3 region: CASSPPGRPAFF. In DNA, the CDR3 is TGCGCCAGCAGCCCGCCCGGGCGTCCCGCTTTCTTT.